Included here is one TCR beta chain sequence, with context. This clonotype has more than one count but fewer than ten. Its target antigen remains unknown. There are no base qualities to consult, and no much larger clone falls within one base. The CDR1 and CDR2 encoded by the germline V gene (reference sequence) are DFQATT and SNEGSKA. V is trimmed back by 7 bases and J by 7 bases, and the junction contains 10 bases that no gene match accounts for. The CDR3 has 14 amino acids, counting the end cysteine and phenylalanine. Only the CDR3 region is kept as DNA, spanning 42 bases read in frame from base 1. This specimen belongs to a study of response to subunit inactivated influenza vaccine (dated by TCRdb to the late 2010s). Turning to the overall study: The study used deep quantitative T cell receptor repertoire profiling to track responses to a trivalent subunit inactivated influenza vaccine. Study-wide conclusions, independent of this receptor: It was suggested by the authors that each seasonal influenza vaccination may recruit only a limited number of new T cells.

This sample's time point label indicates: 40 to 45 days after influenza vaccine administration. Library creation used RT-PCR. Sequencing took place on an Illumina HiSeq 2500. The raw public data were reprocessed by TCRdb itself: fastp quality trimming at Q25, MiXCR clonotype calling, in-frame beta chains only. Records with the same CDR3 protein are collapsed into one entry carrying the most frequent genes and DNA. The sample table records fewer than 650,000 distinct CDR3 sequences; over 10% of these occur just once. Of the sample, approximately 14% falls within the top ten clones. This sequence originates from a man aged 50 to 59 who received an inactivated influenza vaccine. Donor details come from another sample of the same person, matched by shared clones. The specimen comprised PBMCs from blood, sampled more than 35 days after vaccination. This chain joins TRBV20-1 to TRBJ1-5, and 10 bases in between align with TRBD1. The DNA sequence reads TGCAGTGGCATGACAGGGGGCGTAGGACAGCCCCAGCATTTT. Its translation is CSGMTGGVGQPQHF.